These 9 T cell receptor beta chains came from one sample sequenced in a study of beta chain features in type 1 diabetes. Every bit of the isolated RNA underwent reverse transcription, so sequencing read expressed TCRB transcripts. The table came from immunoSEQ multiplex PCR; TCRdb's copy has only in-frame clones and leaves some out. The sample lists 350,000 to 450,000 clones; over 12% were seen once. Sequences were obtained from naive CD4+ T cells from blood. The receptors were sampled from a woman between 18 and 30 years old in good health.

This chain links TRBV7-2 with TRBJ1-1; D gene ambiguous. The CDR3 spans 14 residues. The germline V gene encodes CDR1 SGHTA and CDR2 FQGNSA. Trimming pared 1 base from V and 0 bases from J, leaving 6 bases between. The CDR3 sequence: CASSLGGVNTEAFF. CDR3 nucleotides: TGTGCCAGCAGCTTAGGAGGAGTGAACACTGAAGCTTTCTTT. The complete variable domain, with remaining parts taken from reference TRBV7-2 and TRBJ1-1, reads GAGVSQSPSNKVTEKGKDVELRCDPISGHTALYWYRQSLGQGLEFLIYFQGNSAPDKSGLPSDRFSAERTGGSVSTLTIQRTQQEDSAVYLCASSLGGVNTEAFFGQGTRLTVV.

This clone was observed a handful of times. Other DNA sequences within the sample encode an identical CDR3. The rearrangement links TRBV30 to TRBJ1-5, with TRBD1 as a possible D gene (5 bases). The germline CDR1 and CDR2 sequences are GTSNPN and SVGIG (reference sequence). The length of the CDR3 is 13 residues. V was trimmed by 0 bases and J by 6 bases, leaving 9 bases between them. CDR3 sequence reads: CAWSVREGQPQHF. The CDR3 nucleotides read TGTGCCTGGAGTGTCAGGGAGGGTCAGCCCCAGCATTTT.

This clone has just a few counts. The chain couples TRBV4-2 to TRBJ1-2; D is undetermined. V was clipped by 0 bases and J by 13 bases, with 9 bases between them. Germline lookup yields CDR1 LGHNA and CDR2 YNFKEQ. This CDR3 contains 11 residues. The CDR3 DNA sequence: TGTGCCAGCAGCCAAGATGGTACTGGCACCTTC. This encodes CASSQDGTGTF.

Points on this clone: Other DNA sequences from this sample encode an identical CDR3 as well. The V gene is TRBV15, the J gene TRBJ2-1; D gene uncertain. Trimming took 1 base from V and 4 from J, leaving 8 bases between them. The CDR3 is 14 amino acids. In germline, CDR1 is LNHNV, CDR2 YYDKDF (reference sequence). The CDR3, as DNA: TGTGCCACCAGCAGAGCCGGTTCTTACAATGAGCAGTTCTTC. Its protein product is CATSRAGSYNEQFF. The entire variable domain, with the rest obtained from reference TRBV15 and TRBJ2-1, is as follows: DAMVIQNPRYQVTQFGKPVTLSCSQTLNHNVMYWYQQKSSQAPKLLFHYYDKDFNNEADTPDNFQSRRPNTSFCFLDIRSPGLGDTAMYLCATSRAGSYNEQFFGPGTRLTVL.

Only one count was recorded for this clone. The chain joins TRBV14 to TRBJ2-5, with 7 bases that match TRBD1. The CDR3 runs to 14 residues. J gave up 5 bases and V 4 bases, and 7 bases lay outside the gene matches. Germline V gives CDR1 SGHDN, CDR2 FVKESK. CDR3 DNA sequence: TGTGCCAGCAGCCGATACAGGGGTGGGGAGACCCAGTACTTC. Amino acid sequence: CASSRYRGGETQYF.

This chain joins TRBV5-1 and TRBJ1-5; weak D call: TRBD1 (5 bases). This CDR3 is 15 amino acids long. V was cut by 0 bases and J by 5 bases, with 12 bases left in between. Germline loops: CDR1 SGHRS, CDR2 YFSETQ. In DNA, the CDR3 is TGCGCCAGCAGCTTGGAAGGGGCGATACATCAGCCCCAGCATTTT. Translating it yields CASSLEGAIHQPQHF.

This clone was found a few times. The chain employs TRBV29-1 and TRBJ1-2; 7 bases are a match to TRBD1. The V and J ends lost 4 bases and 6 bases, in that order; junction bases with no gene match: 8. CDR3 length: 13 residues. The germline V gene has CDR1 SQVTM and CDR2 ANQGSEA. As DNA, the CDR3 is TGCAGCGTTGCATGGGGGACAGACAATGGCTACACCTTC. Protein: CSVAWGTDNGYTF.

The J gene is TRBJ2-7, the V gene TRBV29-1; 7 nucleotides agree with TRBD1. Germline CDR1 reads SQVTM; CDR2 reads ANQGSEA. This CDR3 has 12 residues. The trim removed 7 bases at V and 1 base at J, leaving 4 bases unmatched. The CDR3 is CSATGQSYEQYF. The CDR3 nucleotides read TGCAGCGCTACGGGACAGTCCTACGAGCAGTACTTC.

This clone has more than one count but fewer than ten. This chain connects TRBV29-1 to TRBJ1-1; D might be TRBD1 (5 bases). Trimming took off 0 bases at V and 6 bases at J, with 17 bases between the two ends. The CDR3 covers 15 residues. Per germline, CDR1 SQVTM and CDR2 ANQGSEA. CDR3 sequence: CSVEDLKGRFPEAFF. The CDR3 DNA sequence: TGCAGCGTTGAAGATCTTAAGGGGCGCTTCCCTGAAGCTTTCTTT.